These T cell receptor beta chains were read from a single sample in a study of identifying expanded T cells in peripheral blood. Only in-frame clones appear in the TCRdb table, and some are missing; sequencing was by immunoSEQ multiplex PCR. The sample lists 90,000 to 120,000 clones, around 88% seen once, with around 17% in the top ten. The sequenced sample consisted of blood. These TCRs come from a person aged 18 to 75 in good health. Each CDR3 is given with its conserved first and last residue. Fields, in order: D gene, V gene, clone size, J gene, CDR3 DNA, CDR3 protein. The D gene is left open where the match is weak. The size field is filled for only some rows; it gives once, few, many or a size class.

d_gene: TRBD1; v_gene: TRBV14; abundance: -; j_gene: TRBJ1-2; CDR3nt: TGTGCCAGCAGCCCCACAGGGGGCGCGATTGGCAGCTACACCTTC; CDR3aa: CASSPTGGAIGSYTF
d_gene: -; v_gene: TRBV19; abundance: -; j_gene: TRBJ1-2; CDR3nt: TGTGCCAGTACAGGGAACATTCCCTATGGCTACACCTTC; CDR3aa: CASTGNIPYGYTF
d_gene: -; v_gene: TRBV21-1; abundance: once; j_gene: TRBJ2-1; CDR3nt: TGTGCCAGCAGCCCTCGGACGAAACAGCTTGGCCAACCTTACAATGAGCAGTTCTTC; CDR3aa: CASSPRTKQLGQPYNEQFF
d_gene: TRBD2; v_gene: TRBV11-2; abundance: -; j_gene: TRBJ2-1; CDR3nt: TGTGCCAGCAGCGTCGGCAGGACTAGCGGGGGGTTAAGCGATGAGCAGTTCTTC; CDR3aa: CASSVGRTSGGLSDEQFF
d_gene: TRBD2; v_gene: TRBV7-9; abundance: -; j_gene: TRBJ2-7; CDR3nt: TGTGCCAGCAGTCCCCGGGGGGCCTACGAGCAGTACTTC; CDR3aa: CASSPRGAYEQYF
d_gene: TRBD2; v_gene: TRBV4-3; abundance: -; j_gene: TRBJ2-1; CDR3nt: TGCGCCAGCAGCCAGAGACTAGCGGGGGGTTTCTATGAGCAGTTCTTC; CDR3aa: CASSQRLAGGFYEQFF
d_gene: TRBD2; v_gene: TRBV6-6; abundance: once; j_gene: TRBJ2-1; CDR3nt: TGTGCCAGCAGACCCTCTGCGACTAGCGACAATGAGCAGTTCTTC; CDR3aa: CASRPSATSDNEQFF
d_gene: TRBD1; v_gene: TRBV5-6; abundance: -; j_gene: TRBJ1-1; CDR3nt: TGTGCCAGCAGCCTACTCGCAGGGGGCAACACTGAAGCTTTCTTT; CDR3aa: CASSLLAGGNTEAFF
d_gene: -; v_gene: TRBV6-5; abundance: -; j_gene: TRBJ2-1; CDR3nt: TGTGCCAGCACCAGACTAGGCTACAATGAGCAGTTCTTC; CDR3aa: CASTRLGYNEQFF
d_gene: -; v_gene: TRBV6-1; abundance: -; j_gene: TRBJ2-3; CDR3nt: TGTGCCAGCAGTGAATTGGACAGCACAGATACGCAGTATTTT; CDR3aa: CASSELDSTDTQYF
d_gene: TRBD1; v_gene: TRBV4-3; abundance: -; j_gene: TRBJ1-4; CDR3nt: TGCGCCAGCAGCCAAGCTTCCGGGACAGGGAATGAAAAACTGTTTTTT; CDR3aa: CASSQASGTGNEKLFF
d_gene: -; v_gene: TRBV28; abundance: -; j_gene: TRBJ2-3; CDR3nt: TGTGCCAGCAGTTCCTCCTCGGATGGGATTCCCACGAAGTATTTT; CDR3aa: CASSSSSDGIPTKYF
d_gene: TRBD2; v_gene: TRBV15; abundance: -; j_gene: TRBJ2-5; CDR3nt: TGTGCCACCAGCATGCGAGCGGGGGGGCTCCTTCAAGAGACCCAGTACTTC; CDR3aa: CATSMRAGGLLQETQYF
d_gene: TRBD2; v_gene: TRBV6-6; abundance: once; j_gene: TRBJ2-5; CDR3nt: TGTGCCAGCAGTTACTCAACTAGCGGGGAAGGGACCCAGTACTTC; CDR3aa: CASSYSTSGEGTQYF
d_gene: TRBD1; v_gene: TRBV15; abundance: once; j_gene: TRBJ1-5; CDR3nt: TGTGCCACCAGCAGAGACTACAGGGGCATAAATCAGCCCCAGCATTTT; CDR3aa: CATSRDYRGINQPQHF
d_gene: TRBD2; v_gene: TRBV11-2; abundance: once; j_gene: TRBJ2-1; CDR3nt: TGTGCCAGCAGCTTAGGGAGCGGGGGGGCCTGGAATGAGCAGTTCTTC; CDR3aa: CASSLGSGGAWNEQFF
d_gene: -; v_gene: TRBV4-1; abundance: -; j_gene: TRBJ1-2; CDR3nt: TGCGCCAGCAGCCCTTACAAGACCCTACAGGGATCGGGTTATGGCTACACCTTC; CDR3aa: CASSPYKTLQGSGYGYTF
d_gene: TRBD1; v_gene: TRBV7-2; abundance: -; j_gene: TRBJ2-3; CDR3nt: TGTGCCAGCAGCAAAAGGACAGGGGGTACCGCAGATACGCAGTATTTT; CDR3aa: CASSKRTGGTADTQYF
d_gene: TRBD1; v_gene: TRBV4-3; abundance: -; j_gene: TRBJ2-1; CDR3nt: TGCGCCAGCAGCCAAGAACCGAGGGGGATGACAGGGGGCCTCTACAATGAGCAGTTCTTC; CDR3aa: CASSQEPRGMTGGLYNEQFF
d_gene: -; v_gene: TRBV7-8; abundance: -; j_gene: TRBJ2-7; CDR3nt: TGTGCCATTGGGGGTTCCTACGAGCAGTACTTC; CDR3aa: CAIGGSYEQYF
d_gene: -; v_gene: TRBV6-5; abundance: -; j_gene: TRBJ2-7; CDR3nt: TGTGCCAGCCGGTTAGCCTACGAGCAGTACTTC; CDR3aa: CASRLAYEQYF
d_gene: -; v_gene: TRBV5-6; abundance: -; j_gene: TRBJ2-7; CDR3nt: TGTGCCAGCAGCCCAAGGGTGGGGGTCAAGGGCTACGAGCAGTACTTC; CDR3aa: CASSPRVGVKGYEQYF
d_gene: TRBD2; v_gene: TRBV6-1; abundance: -; j_gene: TRBJ2-7; CDR3nt: TGTGCCAGCAGAACTAGCGGGGGGGTGGACGAGCAGTACTTC; CDR3aa: CASRTSGGVDEQYF
d_gene: -; v_gene: TRBV7-2; abundance: -; j_gene: TRBJ1-2; CDR3nt: TGTGCCAGCAGCTTAGTGGGTGGGGGAGCTGGCTACACCTTC; CDR3aa: CASSLVGGGAGYTF
d_gene: TRBD2; v_gene: TRBV6-1; abundance: -; j_gene: TRBJ2-7; CDR3nt: TGTGCCAGCAGCCGCGGGACTAGCGGGATTAGGGAGCAGTACTTC; CDR3aa: CASSRGTSGIREQYF
d_gene: -; v_gene: TRBV10-3; abundance: -; j_gene: TRBJ1-5; CDR3nt: TGTGCCATCAGCACGACTCGTAGCAATCAGCCCCAGCATTTT; CDR3aa: CAISTTRSNQPQHF
d_gene: TRBD2; v_gene: TRBV30; abundance: -; j_gene: TRBJ2-7; CDR3nt: TGTGCCTGGAACGCGGGGGGCTCCTACGAGCAGTACTTC; CDR3aa: CAWNAGGSYEQYF
d_gene: -; v_gene: TRBV6-5; abundance: -; j_gene: TRBJ1-6; CDR3nt: TGTGCCAGCAGTTCCAGGACAGATTATTCACCCCTCCACTTT; CDR3aa: CASSSRTDYSPLHF
d_gene: -; v_gene: TRBV13; abundance: few; j_gene: TRBJ2-2; CDR3nt: TGTGCCAGCAGCCCCGGGCCACGCTACACCGGGGAGCTGTTTTTT; CDR3aa: CASSPGPRYTGELFF
d_gene: -; v_gene: TRBV5-6; abundance: -; j_gene: TRBJ2-3; CDR3nt: TGTGCCAGCAGCTTGGCCCGGTGGGGCACAGATACGCAGTATTTT; CDR3aa: CASSLARWGTDTQYF
d_gene: -; v_gene: TRBV6-5; abundance: -; j_gene: TRBJ1-5; CDR3nt: TGTGCCAGCAGTTACGGTTTTGGTCAGCCCCAGCATTTT; CDR3aa: CASSYGFGQPQHF
d_gene: TRBD2; v_gene: TRBV11-2; abundance: -; j_gene: TRBJ2-2; CDR3nt: TGTGCCAGCACAAATCCGCGGGAGGCCGGGGAGCTGTTTTTT; CDR3aa: CASTNPREAGELFF
d_gene: -; v_gene: TRBV28; abundance: -; j_gene: TRBJ1-3; CDR3nt: TGTGCCAGCAGACCAACGGGGGGCCTGGGGGACACCATATATTTT; CDR3aa: CASRPTGGLGDTIYF
d_gene: -; v_gene: TRBV19; abundance: -; j_gene: TRBJ2-5; CDR3nt: TGTGCCAGTAGTAGAAGTTACAGTCAAGAGACCCAGTACTTC; CDR3aa: CASSRSYSQETQYF
d_gene: -; v_gene: TRBV19; abundance: -; j_gene: TRBJ2-2; CDR3nt: TGTGCCAGTAGTGTCGAAGGGCCCGGGGAGCTGTTTTTT; CDR3aa: CASSVEGPGELFF
d_gene: -; v_gene: TRBV6-6; abundance: -; j_gene: TRBJ1-4; CDR3nt: TGTGCCAGCAGTTATGTCGCCTTTGAAAAACTGTTTTTT; CDR3aa: CASSYVAFEKLFF
d_gene: -; v_gene: TRBV5-1; abundance: -; j_gene: TRBJ1-1; CDR3nt: TGCGCCAGCAGCTCCGTCGGACAGAGTAACACTGAAGCTTTCTTT; CDR3aa: CASSSVGQSNTEAFF
d_gene: -; v_gene: TRBV19; abundance: -; j_gene: TRBJ1-5; CDR3nt: TGTGCCAGTAAACGTGGCAATCAGCCCCAGCATTTT; CDR3aa: CASKRGNQPQHF
d_gene: -; v_gene: TRBV7-2; abundance: -; j_gene: TRBJ2-5; CDR3nt: TGTGCCAGCAGCCTTGCTTCATCGGGACGGCTCCAAGAGACCCAGTACTTC; CDR3aa: CASSLASSGRLQETQYF
d_gene: -; v_gene: TRBV5-6; abundance: -; j_gene: TRBJ1-6; CDR3nt: TGTGCCAGCAGCTTGTTTTGGGGTGACAATTCACCCCTCCACTTT; CDR3aa: CASSLFWGDNSPLHF
d_gene: TRBD2; v_gene: TRBV4-1; abundance: few; j_gene: TRBJ2-7; CDR3nt: TGCGCCAGCAGGTCCTTGGGGGGGGACTCCTACGAGCAGTACTTC; CDR3aa: CASRSLGGDSYEQYF
d_gene: -; v_gene: TRBV6-4; abundance: -; j_gene: TRBJ2-1; CDR3nt: TGTGCCAGCAGTGTTGACTCAGATTACAATGAGCAGTTCTTC; CDR3aa: CASSVDSDYNEQFF
d_gene: -; v_gene: TRBV6-5; abundance: -; j_gene: TRBJ2-1; CDR3nt: TGTGCCAGCACCCGGACTAAAGGTCACAATGAGCAGTTCTTC; CDR3aa: CASTRTKGHNEQFF
d_gene: TRBD2; v_gene: TRBV7-2; abundance: -; j_gene: TRBJ2-7; CDR3nt: TGTGCCAGCAGCCCGCGACTAGCGGGGGGCCTCGAGCAGTACTTC; CDR3aa: CASSPRLAGGLEQYF
d_gene: TRBD1; v_gene: TRBV18; abundance: many; j_gene: TRBJ2-7; CDR3nt: TGTGCCAGCTCACCACAACAGGACAGGGTCGGTGAGCAGTACTTC; CDR3aa: CASSPQQDRVGEQYF
d_gene: -; v_gene: TRBV6-6; abundance: -; j_gene: TRBJ1-1; CDR3nt: TGTGCCAGCGCAGGGCGCTACACTGAAGCTTTCTTT; CDR3aa: CASAGRYTEAFF
d_gene: TRBD1; v_gene: TRBV30; abundance: -; j_gene: TRBJ1-1; CDR3nt: TGTGCCTGGAGTGCCCGGACAGGGAAAAACACTGAAGCTTTCTTT; CDR3aa: CAWSARTGKNTEAFF
d_gene: TRBD1; v_gene: TRBV6-1; abundance: -; j_gene: TRBJ1-2; CDR3nt: TGTGCCAGCAGTGAGGGGACAGACTACTATGGCTACACCTTC; CDR3aa: CASSEGTDYYGYTF
d_gene: -; v_gene: TRBV7-2; abundance: -; j_gene: TRBJ1-3; CDR3nt: TGTGCCAGCAGCTTAGGCAGATCCACCATATATTTT; CDR3aa: CASSLGRSTIYF
d_gene: -; v_gene: TRBV9; abundance: -; j_gene: TRBJ2-3; CDR3nt: TGTGCCAGCAGCGAGGGGGTTCTAGGAGATACGCAGTATTTT; CDR3aa: CASSEGVLGDTQYF
d_gene: TRBD1; v_gene: TRBV7-6; abundance: -; j_gene: TRBJ1-1; CDR3nt: TGTGCCAGCAGCCACGGACAGGGGGCTGAAGCTTTCTTT; CDR3aa: CASSHGQGAEAFF
d_gene: -; v_gene: TRBV6-6; abundance: once; j_gene: TRBJ2-7; CDR3nt: TGTGCCAGCAGTTACTCCTCCTGGGGGGCCCCCCTCGAGCAGTACTTC; CDR3aa: CASSYSSWGAPLEQYF